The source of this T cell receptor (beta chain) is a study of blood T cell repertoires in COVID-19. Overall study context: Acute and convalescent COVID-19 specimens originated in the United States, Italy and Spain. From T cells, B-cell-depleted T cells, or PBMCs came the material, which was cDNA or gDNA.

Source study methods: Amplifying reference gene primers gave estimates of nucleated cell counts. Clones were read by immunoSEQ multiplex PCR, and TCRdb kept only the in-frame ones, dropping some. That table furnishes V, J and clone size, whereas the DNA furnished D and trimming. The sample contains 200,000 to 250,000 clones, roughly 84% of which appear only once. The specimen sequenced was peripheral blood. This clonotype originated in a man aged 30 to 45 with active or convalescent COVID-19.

CDR3 sequence: CASSIARGQGAIDTQYF. CDR3 sequence (DNA): TGTGCCAGCAGTATCGCGAGGGGACAGGGGGCAATAGATACGCAGTATTTT. This chain uses TRBV14 with TRBJ2-3; TRBD1 agrees at 12 bases. The CDR3 has 17 residues. Germline CDR1 is SGHDN and CDR2 is FVKESK. The V segment lost 6 bases and the J segment 5 bases; nucleotides outside the gene matches: 12.